The clone carrying this TCR beta chain showed up just a few times. The sample belongs to a study of blood T cells in healthy people across ages. The length of the CDR3 is 17 residues. The germline V gene has CDR1 MDHEN and CDR2 SYDVKM. With 2 bases clipped from V and 2 bases from J, the junction kept 8 bases outside the gene matches. The second PCR ran roughly 6 to 11 cycles with a sample-barcoded 5' primer and J-beta primers. A tag from a template-switch adaptor with 12 random nucleotides marked each cDNA molecule. TCRdb reanalysed the 5' RACE reads using MiXCR and keeps one entry per CDR3 protein. The table lists about 1.8 million distinct CDR3 sequences, around 50% of them singletons.

The J gene is TRBJ2-5, the V gene TRBV28; 10 nucleotides agree with TRBD2. Sequenced: blood. This receptor was taken from a woman aged 40 to 50 in good health. The CDR3 DNA reads TGTGCCAGCAGTTTACAGCGGGGGGGCCTTGGACAAGAGACCCAGTACTTC. It translates to CASSLQRGGLGQETQYF.